This TCR beta chain originates from a study of cytomegalovirus exposure and HLA in healthy donors. There are 14 residues in the CDR3. Trimming cost V 5 bases and J 8 bases, with 16 bases left between them. Germline V lookup: CDR1 SEHNR, CDR2 FQNEAQ (reference sequence). Researchers ran the PCR with 60 Vbeta and 13 Jbeta primers. Original analysis: Approximately 87 million unique TCR beta chains, roughly 11 million shared, were counted in a later analysis. The data were produced by immunoSEQ multiplex PCR, yet TCRdb's version contains in-frame clones alone and is incomplete. That table is the source of V, J and clone size, and D and trimming were worked out from the DNA. Of 120,000 or so clones in the sample, around 80% are singletons; the top ten hold approximately 9.6%.

The clonotype was recovered from a woman aged 45-65 years in good health and CMV-seropositive. The rearrangement joins TRBV7-9 to TRBJ2-1, with a weak D call TRBD2 (6 bases). Sequences were obtained from PBMCs. The CDR3 region is CASSGGQGFHEQFF. CDR3 coding DNA: TGTGCCAGCAGCGGAGGGCAGGGTTTTCATGAGCAGTTCTTC.